This T cell receptor (beta chain) was recorded in a study of blood T cell repertoires in COVID-19. The repertoire was sequenced with immunoSEQ multiplex PCR; TCRdb's copy has only in-frame clones and lacks some. The sample contains 90,000 or so clones, roughly 89% of which appear only once. Trimming left V 5 bases short and J 5 bases short, with 9 bases between. Germline V gene lookup returns CDR1 SGHAT and CDR2 FQNNGV. The CDR3 runs 12 residues. The source of this sequence is a man aged 60 to 69 with COVID-19, enrolled during active disease. The chain employs TRBV11-2 and TRBJ1-2; D unresolved. The sequencing input was peripheral blood. CDR3 in amino acids: CASSPRNYGYTF. For the CDR3, the DNA is TGTGCCAGCAGCCCCCGTAATTATGGCTACACCTTC.